These T cell receptor beta chains were read from a single sample in a study of T cell clusters in autoimmune cytopenias. TCRdb re-called the multiplex PCR reads and gives one entry per CDR3 protein, without DNA. The sample yields 5,300 or so distinct CDR3 sequences, of which the top ten take up roughly 29%. This sample also appeared in a second study, on T cell repertoires in aging, cancer and after chemotherapy.

Sample: peripheral blood. The receptors were sampled from a human donor in good health. Both conserved end residues are part of each CDR3. Expanded clones are given a class, and other clones once, few, many or no size at all.

clone size	J gene	V gene	CDR3 protein
.	TRBJ2-7	TRBV6-2/TRBV6-3	CASRSGQNYEQYF
medium-sized	TRBJ2-1	TRBV18	CASSPLLLAGFNEQFF
.	TRBJ2-4	TRBV5-5	CASSRDRRNIQYF
.	TRBJ2-7	TRBV7-2	CASSPRVSSYEQYF
medium-sized	TRBJ2-3	TRBV12-3/TRBV12-4	CASRPRTSSTDTQYF
.	TRBJ2-1	TRBV5-1	CASSSGGASGEQFF
medium-sized	TRBJ1-1	TRBV5-4	CASRATGMNTEAFF
medium-sized	TRBJ2-3	TRBV12-3/TRBV12-4	CASGGLSTDTQYF
.	TRBJ1-2	TRBV18	CASSSDRGGGYTF
.	TRBJ1-3	TRBV7-9	CASGFLGIGNTIYF
medium-sized	TRBJ2-7	TRBV6-4	CASSPGLTYEQYF
medium-sized	TRBJ2-7	TRBV6-1	CASSIQMKVVYEQYF
.	TRBJ2-1	TRBV6-5	CASSYRGQVVYNEQFF
.	TRBJ2-3	TRBV14	CASSQVGLAGPPPQYF
medium-sized	TRBJ2-3	TRBV6-1	CASSDTGFTDTQYF
medium-sized	TRBJ1-4	TRBV29-1	CSVAYGEKLFF
.	TRBJ2-7	TRBV10-3	CAISVNGQGNYEQYF
medium-sized	TRBJ2-7	TRBV6-5	CASSYEVAGGRENLYEQYF
.	TRBJ1-5	TRBV12-3/TRBV12-4	CASSLLQGTQPQHF
medium-sized	TRBJ2-6	TRBV30	CACRRPSGANVLTF
.	TRBJ2-7	TRBV28	CASSFPTGAGGGNEQYF
.	TRBJ2-7	TRBV12-3/TRBV12-4	CASSTGTGGEQYF
.	TRBJ2-7	TRBV12-3/TRBV12-4	CASNPTGGGYEQYF
.	TRBJ2-7	TRBV24-1	CATIDPGGHLRGEQYF
medium-sized	TRBJ2-5	TRBV5-5	CASSSRTLHEETQYF
.	TRBJ2-3	TRBV30	CAWSPDLEDTQYF
.	TRBJ2-7	TRBV7-2	CASSLSSRTYEQYF
.	TRBJ2-1	TRBV6-2/TRBV6-3	CASSLTSGGGEQFF
.	TRBJ1-4	TRBV12-3/TRBV12-4	CASSLVVGEIGGNEKLFF
.	TRBJ2-7	TRBV5-1	CASSLETGRSHEQYF
.	TRBJ2-6	TRBV5-1	CASSLADRASGANVLTF
.	TRBJ1-4	TRBV28	CASSPPWEKLFF
.	TRBJ2-1	TRBV7-9	CASSSTGTGDPEGYNEQFF
.	TRBJ1-3	TRBV28	CASSRNGPGSGNTIYF
medium-sized	TRBJ1-1	TRBV11-1	CASSLFQRVNTEAFF
large	TRBJ2-2	TRBV27	CASSFLENTGELFF
medium-sized	TRBJ1-4	TRBV5-5	CASSPNRAWTNEKLFF
medium-sized	TRBJ2-1	TRBV6-5	CASSRSVGLNEQFF
.	TRBJ1-2	TRBV5-1	CANKGLKYGYTF
medium-sized	TRBJ2-3	TRBV10-3	CAISESTDTQYF
medium-sized	TRBJ2-5	TRBV6-1	CASSELGVETQYF
.	TRBJ2-3	TRBV18	CASSPQQGATDTQYF
medium-sized	TRBJ2-3	TRBV12-3/TRBV12-4	CASSFAGLGTDTQYF
.	TRBJ2-5	TRBV5-1	CASSPQGETQYF
medium-sized	TRBJ2-5	TRBV6-6	CASSVRKAPEETQYF
medium-sized	TRBJ2-3	TRBV30	CAWSVLRDTQYF
.	TRBJ1-1	TRBV5-4	CASSPARDTEAFF
.	TRBJ1-4	TRBV6-4	CASSLWSNFNEKLFF
.	TRBJ1-5	TRBV5-5	CASSSIGGDQPQHF
medium-sized	TRBJ2-6	TRBV27	CASKFTGYGANVLTF
.	TRBJ1-2	TRBV7-6	CASSPGAGNYGYTF
.	TRBJ1-2	TRBV13	CASSKRGANYGYTF
.	TRBJ1-4	TRBV5-8	CASSPRRKLFF